Each of the 6 T cell receptor beta chains below was sequenced from the same sample in a study of OX40 agonist ivuxolimab in advanced cancers. Generated by immunoSEQ multiplex PCR, the TCRdb table keeps only in-frame clones and is missing some. The profile shows about 59,000 clones, about 90% of them singletons. The sample consisted of CD4+ or CD8+ T cells sorted from blood, taken in a trial of the OX40 agonist ivuxolimab. Receptors originate from an adult with an advanced solid tumor such as melanoma, head and neck, liver or kidney cancer.

V is TRBV5-1 and J is TRBJ2-1; maybe TRBD1 (5 bases). Germline V gene sequence: CDR1 SGHRS, CDR2 YFSETQ. CDR3 length: 14 residues. The ends were cut back, 4 bases at V and 5 bases at J, with 13 bases in the middle. Here the CDR3 reads CASSPTKGNNEQFF. The CDR3 bases are TGCGCCAGCAGCCCCACCAAGGGGAACAATGAGCAGTTCTTC.

The rearrangement links TRBV27 to TRBJ2-7; 9 bases map to TRBD1. The CDR3 consists of 13 residues. Losses at the gene ends were 6 bases for V and 1 base for J; bases not matched to a gene: 1. Germline loops: CDR1 MNHEY, CDR2 SMNVEV (reference sequence). The CDR3 protein is CASRGQGSYEQYF. CDR3 DNA sequence: TGTGCCAGCAGGGGACAGGGATCCTACGAGCAGTACTTC.

The chain carries TRBV5-1 and TRBJ1-1, with D unclear. CDR1 and CDR2 (germline): SGHRS, YFSETQ. Trimming removed 2 bases from V and 1 base from J, with 9 bases in between. The CDR3 contains 14 residues. CDR3 bases: TGCGCCAGCAGCTTTACTTCTTGGAACACTGAAGCTTTCTTT. Its translation is CASSFTSWNTEAFF.

The chain carries TRBV7-9 and TRBJ1-5; D might be TRBD1 (6 bases). In germline, CDR1 is SEHNR, CDR2 FQNEAQ (reference sequence). The V end was cut by 5 bases, the J end by 11 bases, with 22 bases between. This CDR3 has 15 amino acids. The CDR3 sequence is CASSTERGGPGAQHF. In DNA, the CDR3 is TGTGCCAGCAGCACAGAACGAGGGGGACCAGGGGCCCAGCATTTT.

The chain combines TRBV27 with TRBJ2-7; D possibly matches TRBD1 or TRBD2 (5 bases each). CDR3 length: 15 residues. Germline V gives CDR1 MNHEY, CDR2 SMNVEV (reference sequence). The V gene lost 2 bases and the J gene lost 0 bases, with 11 bases spanning the gap. This CDR3 is CASSLAGTLSYEQYF. DNA of the CDR3: TGTGCCAGCAGTTTAGCAGGGACCCTCTCCTACGAGCAGTACTTC.

The chain combines TRBV5-1 with TRBJ1-1; D may be TRBD1 (6 bases). Between the trimmed V and J ends, which lost 4 bases and 1 base, there was a span of 11 bases. CDR3 length: 14 amino acids. Germline V lookup: CDR1 SGHRS, CDR2 YFSETQ. The CDR3 is CASSHGTTNTEAFF. The CDR3 DNA sequence: TGCGCCAGCAGCCACGGGACAACGAACACTGAAGCTTTCTTT.